The 6 T cell receptor beta chains presented below share a single source sample, sequenced in a study of shared clonotypes between healthy human individuals. Produced via immunoSEQ multiplex PCR; TCRdb's table is partial and in-frame only. This repertoire shows hundreds of thousands of clones, over 65% found once; its top ten account for roughly 13%. Sample: PBMCs. The origin of the receptors is a woman aged 40 to 50 in good health. Some clones in this sample may be carry-over from other donors' samples.

The chain links TRBV7-9 to TRBJ2-5; either TRBD1 or TRBD2 may fit D (5 bases each). Trimming removed 1 base from V and 3 bases from J, with 9 bases in between. Per germline, CDR1 SEHNR and CDR2 FQNEAQ (reference sequence). The CDR3 has 14 residues. The CDR3 DNA follows: TGTGCCAGCAGCTTAGGTCAGGGAGAAGAGACCCAGTACTTC. Translated, it gives CASSLGQGEETQYF.

The chain carries TRBV6-1 and TRBJ2-1, with D possibly TRBD1 on 5 matching bases. CDR3 length: 10 amino acids. Germline assignment: CDR1 MNHNS and CDR2 SASEGT. V was pared by 4 bases and J by 11 bases, with 6 bases between. This CDR3 reads CASSGQKQFF. CDR3 nucleotide sequence: TGTGCCAGCAGTGGACAGAAGCAGTTCTTC.

The chain combines TRBV11-2 with TRBJ2-5; D tentatively fits TRBD1 or TRBD2 (6 bases each). This CDR3 spans 18 amino acids. V lost 6 bases, J lost 5 bases, and 28 bases lay in between. CDR1 and CDR2 from the germline V gene are SGHAT and FQNNGV. In DNA, the CDR3 is TGTGCCAGCAGTCTCTACCGGAGTGGAGAGGGGGGTTGGGAGACCCAGTACTTC. This translates into CASSLYRSGEGGWETQYF. Full variable domain (missing parts from reference TRBV11-2 and TRBJ2-5): EAGVAQSPRYKIIEKRQSVAFWCNPISGHATLYWYQQILGQGPKLLIQFQNNGVVDDSQLPKDRFSAERLKGVDSTLKIQPAKLEDSAVYLCASSLYRSGEGGWETQYFGPGTRLLVL.

In its sample, this clone was seen once. The rearrangement uses TRBV2 and TRBJ2-7; D remains ambiguous. The V gene's germline CDR1 is SNHLY and CDR2 FYNNEI. The CDR3 loop spans 14 amino acids. Deletions cut 3 bases from V and 3 bases from J, with 12 bases between. The CDR3 bases are TGTGCCAGCAGTGAGGTGGAATATATCTACGAGCAGTACTTC. Translated, it gives CASSEVEYIYEQYF.

The rearrangement joins TRBV11-2 to TRBJ2-1; 11 positions match TRBD2. The V gene's germline CDR1 is SGHAT and CDR2 FQNNGV. After removal of 0 bases from V and 5 bases from J, the junction contained 6 bases not matched to a gene. CDR3 size: 17 residues. The CDR3 coding sequence is TGTGCCAGCAGCTTAGATCATATAGCGGGAGGGGACAATGAGCAGTTCTTC. Its protein product is CASSLDHIAGGDNEQFF.

The chain joins TRBV10-2 to TRBJ1-2; 8 bases match TRBD1. The CDR3 covers 18 residues. Germline CDR1 reads WSHSY; CDR2 reads SAAADI. V gave up 0 bases and J gave up 6 bases; unmatched junction bases: 15. The DNA of the CDR3 is TGCGCCAGCAGTGAGTCATCATATGGGACAGGACCTCTGCATGGCTACACCTTC. Translation: CASSESSYGTGPLHGYTF.